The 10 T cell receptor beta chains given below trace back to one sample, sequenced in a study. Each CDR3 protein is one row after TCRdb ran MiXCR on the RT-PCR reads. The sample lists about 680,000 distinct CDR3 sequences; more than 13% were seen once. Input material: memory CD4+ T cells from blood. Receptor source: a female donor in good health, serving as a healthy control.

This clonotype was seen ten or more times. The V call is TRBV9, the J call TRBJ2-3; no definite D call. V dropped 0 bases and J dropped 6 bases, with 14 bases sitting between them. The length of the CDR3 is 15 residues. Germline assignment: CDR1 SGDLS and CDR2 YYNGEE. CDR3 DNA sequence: TGTGCCAGCAGCGTAGAGAGGAGAGTCGGGGATACGCAGTATTTT. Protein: CASSVERRVGDTQYF.

CDR3 in amino acids: CASSRGEKLFF. The CDR3 nucleotides are TGTGCCAGCAGTAGGGGGGAAAAACTGTTTTTT. The chain is built from TRBV7-9 and TRBJ1-4, with D perhaps TRBD1 (6 bases). Trimming left V 6 bases short and J 8 bases short, with 7 bases between. CDR3 length: 11 amino acids. Germline values: CDR1 SEHNR, CDR2 FQNEAQ (reference sequence).

The CDR3 sequence is CASAADVPYEQYF. Written as DNA, the CDR3 is TGTGCCAGCGCTGCGGACGTGCCCTACGAGCAGTACTTC. The V call is TRBV18, the J call TRBJ2-7; D not resolved. V was pared by 8 bases and J by 2 bases, with 13 bases between. From germline, CDR1 is KGHSH and CDR2 LQKENI. The CDR3 has 13 amino acids.

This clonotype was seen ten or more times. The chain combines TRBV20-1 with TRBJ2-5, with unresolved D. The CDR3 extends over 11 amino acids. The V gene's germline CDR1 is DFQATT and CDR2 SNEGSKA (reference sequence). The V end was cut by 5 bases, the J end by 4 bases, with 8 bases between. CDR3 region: CSAARRETQYF. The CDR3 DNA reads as TGCAGTGCTGCCAGGCGAGAGACCCAGTACTTC.

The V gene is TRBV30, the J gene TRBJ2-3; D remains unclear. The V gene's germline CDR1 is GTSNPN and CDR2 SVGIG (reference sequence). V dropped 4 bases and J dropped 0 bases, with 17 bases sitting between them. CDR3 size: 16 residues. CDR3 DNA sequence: TGTGCCTGGACCCCCCTGAGAGTGGCTAGCACAGATACGCAGTATTTT. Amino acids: CAWTPLRVASTDTQYF.

CDR3 nucleotides: TGTGCCAGCAGCTTCGACCGCCGCTTAAGTGAAAAACTGTTTTTT. It codes for CASSFDRRLSEKLFF. V and J are TRBV6-5 and TRBJ1-4; no clear D. The V gene lost 6 bases and the J gene lost 7 bases, with 18 bases spanning the gap. Per germline, CDR1 MNHEY and CDR2 SVGAGI. The CDR3 has 15 amino acids.

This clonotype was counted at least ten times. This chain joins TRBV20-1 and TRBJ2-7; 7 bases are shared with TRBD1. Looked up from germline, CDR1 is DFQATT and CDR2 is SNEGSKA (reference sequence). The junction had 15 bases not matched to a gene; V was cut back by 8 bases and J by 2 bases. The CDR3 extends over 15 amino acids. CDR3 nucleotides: TGCAGTTTCCATCTACTCAGACAGGGCGCCTACGAGCAGTACTTC. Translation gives CSFHLLRQGAYEQYF.

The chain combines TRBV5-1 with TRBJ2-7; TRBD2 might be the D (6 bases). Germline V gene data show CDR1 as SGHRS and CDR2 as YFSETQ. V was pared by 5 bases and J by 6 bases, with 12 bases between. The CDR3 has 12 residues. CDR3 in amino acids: CASSIARGEQYF. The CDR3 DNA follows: TGCGCCAGCAGTATTGCGCGGGGCGAGCAGTACTTC.

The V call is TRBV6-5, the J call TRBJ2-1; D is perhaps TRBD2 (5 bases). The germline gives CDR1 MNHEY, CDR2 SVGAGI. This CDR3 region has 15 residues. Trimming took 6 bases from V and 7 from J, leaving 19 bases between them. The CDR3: CASSQIGELKNEQFF. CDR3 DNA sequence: TGTGCCAGCAGCCAAATCGGGGAGCTGAAGAATGAGCAGTTCTTC.

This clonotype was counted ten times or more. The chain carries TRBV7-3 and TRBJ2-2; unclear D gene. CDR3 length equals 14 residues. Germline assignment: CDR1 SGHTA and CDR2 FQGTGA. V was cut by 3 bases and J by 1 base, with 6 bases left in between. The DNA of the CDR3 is TGTGCCAGCAGCTTTGGCGGGAACACCGGGGAGCTGTTTTTT. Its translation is CASSFGGNTGELFF.